This T cell receptor (beta chain) was captured in a study of T cells in Graves' hyperthyroidism and ophthalmopathy. Study-level points and caveats: Ophthalmopathy was identified by the model a median around 6.3 months ahead of onset.

Germline values: CDR1 MDHEN, CDR2 SYDVKM. This CDR3 contains 14 residues. Trimming pared 4 bases from V and 1 base from J, leaving 11 bases between. In regard to this clonotype: Its antigen is still unknown.

Amplification of TCR beta CDR3 regions used RNA as the template. The HTBI primer set drove a first-round RT-PCR of the TCR CDR3. TCRdb re-called the multiplex PCR reads with MiXCR, one entry per CDR3 protein. The profile shows hundreds of thousands of distinct CDR3 sequences, less than 25% of them singletons. Sequenced material: blood. The TCR was taken from a man under 40 with Graves' ophthalmopathy. This chain links TRBV28 with TRBJ2-7; unclear D gene. CDR3 loop: CASSSLQRSYEQYF. CDR3 bases: TGTGCCAGCAGTTCACTCCAGCGATCCTACGAGCAGTACTTC. Combining the CDR3 with reference TRBV28 and TRBJ2-7 gives the whole variable domain DVKVTQSSRYLVKRTGEKVFLECVQDMDHENMFWYRQDPGLGLRLIYFSYDVKMKEKGDIPEGYSVSREKKERFSLILESASTNQTSMYLCASSSLQRSYEQYFGPGTRLTVT.